Presented here are 17 T cell receptor beta chains from one specimen sequenced in a study of shared clonotypes between healthy human individuals. TCRdb's table, derived via immunoSEQ multiplex PCR, lists solely in-frame clones and lacks some. The data show a few million clones, 93% seen once. Sequencing input: naive CD4+ T cells from PBMCs. Noted subset: CD45RA+ positively selected. These receptors all come from a man younger than 35 in good health. Some clones in this sample may be carry-over from other donors' samples.

The chain has TRBV29-1 and TRBJ2-2, with D unclear. In germline, CDR1 is SQVTM, CDR2 ANQGSEA. V lost 7 bases to trimming and J lost 1 base, with 7 bases between them. This CDR3 has 12 amino acids. This CDR3 is CSADRNTGELFF. The CDR3 DNA is TGCAGCGCCGACCGGAACACCGGGGAGCTGTTTTTT.

This clone turned up a few times. This sample includes further DNA sequences coding for the same CDR3. The chain links TRBV5-4 to TRBJ1-5; no definite D call. CDR3 length: 13 residues. Germline V lookup: CDR1 SGHNT, CDR2 YYREEE (reference sequence). The V gene lost 2 bases and the J gene lost 0 bases, with 3 bases spanning the gap. Here the CDR3 DNA reads TGTGCCAGCAGCTTAGATAGCAATCAGCCCCAGCATTTT. This encodes CASSLDSNQPQHF.

This clone was counted a single time. The genes are TRBV5-3 and TRBJ2-1, with unresolved D. TRBV5-3 is labeled an ORF, and its function is uncertain. Trimming shortened V by 4 bases and J by 0 bases, and 11 bases separated the two germline ends. The CDR3 runs to 15 residues. The CDR3 DNA is TGTGCCAGAAGCCATACACTCGACTCCTACAATGAGCAGTTCTTC. Translation: CARSHTLDSYNEQFF.

Regarding this clone: The sample holds other DNA sequences that translate to the same CDR3. The CDR3 sequence: CASSSGTAYGYTF. For the CDR3, the DNA is TGTGCCAGCAGCTCCGGGACAGCTTATGGCTACACCTTC. The rearrangement uses TRBV7-2 and TRBJ1-2; the match to TRBD1 covers 7 bases. The CDR3 loop spans 13 amino acids. Trimming took 4 bases from V and 5 from J; bases not matched to a gene: 4. Germline CDR1 and CDR2: SGHTA and FQGNSA.

The chain has TRBV29-1 and TRBJ1-1, with D tentatively TRBD1 (6 bases). V lost 7 bases and J lost 6, with 15 bases in between. Germline CDR1 is SQVTM and CDR2 is ANQGSEA. The CDR3 covers 12 residues. DNA for the CDR3: TGCAGCGGACACAGGGTTGGCCCTGAAGCTTTCTTT. Its translation: CSGHRVGPEAFF. The full variable domain, in which reference TRBV29-1 and TRBJ1-1 provide the parts outside the CDR3, is SAVISQKPSRDICQRGTSLTIQCQVDSQVTMMFWYRQQPGQSLTLIATANQGSEATYESGFVIDKFPISRPNLTFSTLTVSNMSPEDSSIYLCSGHRVGPEAFFGQGTRLTVV.

The CDR3 DNA sequence: TGTGCCAGCAGGGGGGACAGGGCCTCCTACAATGAGCAGTTCTTC. It translates to CASRGDRASYNEQFF. The chain couples TRBV28 to TRBJ2-1; TRBD1 matches 9 bases. The CDR3 loop spans 15 amino acids. Per the germline V gene, CDR1 is MDHEN and CDR2 is SYDVKM. Germline trimming cut 6 bases from V and 0 bases from J; bases unmatched to any gene: 3. The full variable domain, with the rest looked up from reference TRBV28 and TRBJ2-1, is DVKVTQSSRYLVKRTGEKVFLECVQDMDHENMFWYRQDPGLGLRLIYFSYDVKMKEKGDIPEGYSVSREKKERFSLILESASTNQTSMYLCASRGDRASYNEQFFGPGTRLTVL.

The chain is built from TRBV19 and TRBJ2-6; 7 bases align to TRBD1. Trimming took 9 bases from V and 2 from J; bases not matched to a gene: 10. The CDR3 is 16 residues long. In germline, CDR1 is LNHDA, CDR2 SQIVND (reference sequence). Written as DNA, the CDR3 is TGTGCCAGCGGAAGACAGGGTCAGCCTGGGGCCAACGTCCTGACTTTC. Residues: CASGRQGQPGANVLTF.

The genes are TRBV7-8 and TRBJ2-1; D is ambiguous. V lost 5 bases to trimming and J lost 7 bases, with 9 bases between them. The germline V gene has CDR1 SGHVS and CDR2 FQNEAQ. The CDR3 length is 12 residues. The CDR3 region is CASSRLRNEQFF. CDR3 nucleotide sequence: TGTGCCAGCAGCCGACTCAGAAATGAGCAGTTCTTC.

The chain recombines TRBV29-1 with TRBJ2-4; 9 bases line up with TRBD1. This CDR3 is 13 amino acids long. V gave up 5 bases and J gave up 10 bases; unmatched junction bases: 9. Germline loops: CDR1 SQVTM, CDR2 ANQGSEA. CDR3 in amino acids: CSVSLTGTGIQYF. Written as DNA, the CDR3 is TGCAGCGTTTCTTTAACCGGGACAGGGATTCAGTACTTC.

The rearrangement joins TRBV28 to TRBJ1-4; D is unresolved. The length of the CDR3 is 14 residues. V was clipped by 3 bases and J by 4 bases, with 9 bases between them. Germline assignment: CDR1 MDHEN and CDR2 SYDVKM. The CDR3 region has the DNA TGTGCCAGCAGTTTTGGTCCTTTTAATGAAAAACTGTTTTTT. Translation gives CASSFGPFNEKLFF.

The chain couples TRBV28 to TRBJ2-6; TRBD1 agrees at 9 bases. The CDR3 has 17 amino acids. CDR1 is MDHEN, CDR2 SYDVKM, per germline. Unmatched junction bases numbered 6, after V lost 6 bases and J lost 0 bases. CDR3 nucleotides: TGTGCCAGCAGCTACAGGGGGCTAACCTCTGGGGCCAACGTCCTGACTTTC. It specifies CASSYRGLTSGANVLTF.

The rearrangement joins TRBV7-8 to TRBJ2-7; no clear D gene. The germline V gene has CDR1 SGHVS and CDR2 FQNEAQ. CDR3 length: 13 amino acids. Trimming stripped 4 bases from V and 6 bases from J, with 13 bases between. The CDR3 region is CASSSRLWGEQYF. In DNA, the CDR3 is TGTGCCAGCAGCTCCCGCTTATGGGGCGAGCAGTACTTC.

With respect to this clone: Distinct nucleotide sequences in the sample also encode this CDR3. The CDR3 bases are TGTGCCAGCAGCCAAGACAGGGGCAATCAGCCCCAGCATTTT. Encoded protein: CASSQDRGNQPQHF. V is TRBV6-1 and J is TRBJ1-5; 7 positions agree with TRBD1. The CDR3 consists of 14 residues. The J segment lost 2 bases and the V segment lost 6 bases, leaving 4 bases of the junction unmatched. CDR1 and CDR2 (germline): MNHNS, SASEGT.

This clone was seen just once. This sample also contains other DNA sequences that code for the same CDR3. The chain has TRBV5-4 and TRBJ2-5; D remains unclear. This CDR3 has 14 amino acids. V was trimmed by 0 bases and J by 1 base, leaving 7 bases between them. CDR1 SGHNT and CDR2 YYREEE come from the germline V gene (reference sequence). Here the CDR3 reads CASSLGRVQETQYF. The CDR3 DNA sequence: TGTGCCAGCAGCTTGGGGCGAGTCCAAGAGACCCAGTACTTC.

The CDR3 loop is CASSLAGTNYGYTF. As DNA, the CDR3 is TGTGCCAGCAGCTTAGCGGGCACGAACTATGGCTACACCTTC. The chain combines TRBV7-8 with TRBJ1-2; unclear D gene. Germline CDR1 is SGHVS and CDR2 is FQNEAQ. Trimming shortened V by 0 bases and J by 2 bases, and 7 bases separated the two germline ends. CDR3 length: 14 residues.

The chain employs TRBV28 and TRBJ1-3; the D is unclear. The germline gives CDR1 MDHEN, CDR2 SYDVKM. The CDR3 consists of 13 residues. Trimming shortened V by 3 bases and J by 1 base, and 4 bases separated the two germline ends. This chain's CDR3 is CASSFPSGNTIYF. The CDR3 DNA follows: TGTGCCAGCAGTTTTCCGTCTGGAAACACCATATATTTT.

V and J are TRBV9 and TRBJ2-5, with D hard to call. This CDR3 is built from 13 residues. V was trimmed by 3 bases and J by 3 bases, leaving 9 bases between them. Germline loops: CDR1 SGDLS, CDR2 YYNGEE. The DNA for the CDR3 is TGTGCCAGCAGCGGGCGCCCTGAAGAGACCCAGTACTTC. It specifies CASSGRPEETQYF.